This TCR beta chain was recovered during a study of T-cell memory formation after mild COVID-19. This clonotype was seen more than once but under ten times. Its antigen is not known. The germline gives CDR1 MNHNS, CDR2 SASEGT. CDR3 length: 13 amino acids. J lost 8 bases, V lost 7 bases, and 8 bases had no gene match. Study-level points and caveats: Cross-reactive memory seemingly joined, as some responding clones were found in pre-infection memory. CD4+ contracting clones lay mainly in CM and EM, CD8+ ones in EMRA.

TCRdb re-derived calls from the 5' RACE reads in MiXCR, one entry per CDR3 protein. In the table there are around 260,000 distinct CDR3 sequences, around 16% of which are singletons. The chain uses TRBV6-1 and TRBJ2-4; TRBD1 matches at 7 bases. This clonotype was obtained from a man between 18 and 29 years old who had mild COVID-19 (a few samples of this study predate the infection). Cell type and time point are not known. The sample consisted of PBMCs or a T cell subset sorted from them (not recorded which). The CDR3 here is CASNPTGWHIQYF. CDR3 bases: TGTGCCAGCAACCCGACAGGGTGGCACATTCAGTACTTC.